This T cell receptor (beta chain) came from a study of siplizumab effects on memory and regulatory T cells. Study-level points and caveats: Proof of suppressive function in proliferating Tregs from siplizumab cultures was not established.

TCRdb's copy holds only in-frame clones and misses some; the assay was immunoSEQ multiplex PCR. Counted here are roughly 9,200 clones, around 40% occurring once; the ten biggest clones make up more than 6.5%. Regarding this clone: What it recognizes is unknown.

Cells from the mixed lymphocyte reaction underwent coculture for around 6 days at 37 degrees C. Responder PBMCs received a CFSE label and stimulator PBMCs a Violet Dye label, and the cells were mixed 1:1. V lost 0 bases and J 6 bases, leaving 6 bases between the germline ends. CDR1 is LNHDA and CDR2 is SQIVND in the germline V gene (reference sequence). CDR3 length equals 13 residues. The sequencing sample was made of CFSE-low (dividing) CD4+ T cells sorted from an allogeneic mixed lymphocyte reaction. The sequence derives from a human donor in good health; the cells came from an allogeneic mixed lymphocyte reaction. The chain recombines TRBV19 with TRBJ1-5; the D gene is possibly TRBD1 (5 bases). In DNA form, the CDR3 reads TGTGCCAGTAGTATAGATGGGGGTCAGCCCCAGCATTTT. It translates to CASSIDGGQPQHF.